These 22 T cell receptor beta chains were all obtained from the same sample, sequenced in a study of post-analysis software for immune sequencing data. Study results and limitations: Patients showed TRBV5-6, TRBV5-1 and TRBV20-1 among 4 or 5 TRBV segments more frequent than in controls.

The antigens of these receptors remain unknown. The library was made from cDNA and included unique molecular identifiers. Each CDR3 protein is one row after TCRdb ran MiXCR on the PCR reads. This repertoire shows about 770,000 distinct CDR3 sequences, about 45% found once; its top ten account for roughly 4.4%. Source material: blood. These receptors came from a girl between 10 and 17 years old with multiple sclerosis.

This clonotype showed up just a few times. The chain recombines TRBV10-3 with TRBJ2-1; tentatively, D is TRBD1 or TRBD2 (5 bases each). The CDR3 runs 15 residues. CDR1 ENHRY and CDR2 SYGVKD come from the germline V gene. With 3 bases removed from V and 8 bases from J, the gap between germline ends came to 17 bases. The CDR3 region is CAISDRRDAADEQFF. DNA for the CDR3: TGTGCCATCAGTGACCGCCGGGACGCTGCCGATGAGCAGTTCTTC.

Comment on this clonotype: One junction end disagrees with the germline gene, perhaps due to a read error. The J gene is TRBJ2-2, the V gene TRBV3-1; a weak D match, TRBD2 (6 bases). Germline assignment: CDR1 LGHDT and CDR2 YNNKEL (reference sequence). The length of the CDR3 is 16 residues. The CDR3 protein is CASSQEEGSNTGERFF. The CDR3 coding sequence is TGTGCCAGCAGCCAAGAGGAGGGTTCGAACACCGGGGAGCGGTTTTTT.

The chain has TRBV10-3 and TRBJ2-5, with a possible D match to TRBD2 (6 bases). This CDR3 is built from 17 residues. Trimming shortened V by 5 bases and J by 0 bases, and 19 bases separated the two germline ends. Germline CDR1 is ENHRY and CDR2 is SYGVKD. The CDR3 loop reads CAISYPLAESYQETQYF. The CDR3 coding sequence is TGTGCCATCAGTTACCCCTTAGCGGAATCGTACCAAGAGACCCAGTACTTC.

The V and J genes are TRBV7-9 and TRBJ2-4; no firm D call. The germline V gene encodes CDR1 SEHNR and CDR2 FQNEAQ (reference sequence). The CDR3 has 11 residues. Trimming stripped 11 bases from V and 7 bases from J, with 12 bases between. The CDR3 here is CAVRKRNIQYF. The DNA of the CDR3 is TGTGCCGTAAGAAAGAGGAACATTCAGTACTTC.

The chain has TRBV15 and TRBJ2-7; D is ambiguous. Deletions cut 1 base from V and 4 bases from J, with 14 bases between. There are 15 residues in the CDR3. The germline V gene has CDR1 LNHNV and CDR2 YYDKDF (reference sequence). CDR3 sequence (DNA): TGTGCCACCAGCAGAGGCCCCACCAGCGATTACGAGCAGTACTTC. Residues: CATSRGPTSDYEQYF.

In its sample, this clonotype was seen once. The chain joins TRBV7-2 to TRBJ2-3; TRBD1 or TRBD2 may be the D gene (5 bases each). The V gene lost 3 bases and the J gene lost 8 bases, with 12 bases spanning the gap. This CDR3 region has 13 residues. Looked up from germline, CDR1 is SGHTA and CDR2 is FQGNSA. The CDR3 loop is CASSLPGTGTQYF. The CDR3 DNA follows: TGTGCCAGCAGCTTGCCGGGGACGGGTACGCAGTATTTT. The entire variable domain, with the rest obtained from reference TRBV7-2 and TRBJ2-3, is as follows: GAGVSQSPSNKVTEKGKDVELRCDPISGHTALYWYRQSLGQGLEFLIYFQGNSAPDKSGLPSDRFSAERTGGSVSTLTIQRTQQEDSAVYLCASSLPGTGTQYFGPGTRLTVL.

The CDR3 here is CASSLSSGRGSEQFF. Written as DNA, the CDR3 is TGTGCCAGCAGTTTAAGTAGCGGGAGAGGTAGTGAGCAGTTCTTC. This chain connects TRBV12-3 or TRBV12-4 to TRBJ2-1; TRBD2 aligns across 9 bases. Unmatched junction bases numbered 8, after V lost 2 bases and J lost 9 bases. The CDR3 extends over 15 amino acids.

This sequence joins TRBV10-3 and TRBJ2-7; D unresolved. Germline CDR1 ENHRY, CDR2 SYGVKD. This CDR3 comprises 13 residues. Trimming removed 2 bases from V and 3 bases from J, with 8 bases in between. The CDR3 protein is CAISEPNIYEQYF. The CDR3 DNA sequence: TGTGCCATCAGTGAGCCAAATATCTACGAGCAGTACTTC.

This clonotype was observed a few times. The chain carries TRBV27 and TRBJ2-7; D might be TRBD2 (5 bases). From germline, CDR1 is MNHEY and CDR2 SMNVEV (reference sequence). V was clipped by 2 bases and J by 3 bases, with 14 bases between them. The CDR3 spans 15 residues. For the CDR3, the DNA is TGTGCCAGCAGTTTAGGAGGAGGCGGGTACTACGAGCAGTACTTC. It yields the protein CASSLGGGGYYEQYF.

Comments on this clonotype: A read error may produce the germline difference seen at one junction end. V gene TRBV28 combines with J gene TRBJ2-3; D possibly matches TRBD1 or TRBD2 (6 bases each). Germline V CDR1 and CDR2: MDHEN, SYDVKM. This CDR3 region has 13 residues. The CDR3 nucleotides are TGTGCCAGCAGTTGGGGGGCCACAGATGCGCAGTATTTT. Its protein product is CASSWGATDAQYF.

The chain couples TRBV4-2 to TRBJ2-5; tentative D call: TRBD1 (6 bases). Germline V CDR1 and CDR2: LGHNA, YNFKEQ. The CDR3 covers 16 residues. Trimming cost V 0 bases and J 5 bases, with 16 bases left between them. CDR3 in amino acids: CASSQDGGITGETQYF. CDR3 DNA: TGTGCCAGCAGCCAAGATGGGGGCATCACCGGGGAGACCCAGTACTTC.

This rearrangement joins TRBV5-5 to TRBJ2-4; the match to TRBD2 covers 8 bases. The CDR3 spans 16 residues. CDR1 and CDR2 from the germline V gene are SGHKS and YYEKEE (reference sequence). After removal of 4 bases from V and 6 bases from J, the junction contained 12 bases not matched to a gene. CDR3 protein: CASSPSAREGRNIQYF. The CDR3 DNA is TGTGCCAGCAGCCCGTCAGCCCGGGAGGGCCGAAACATTCAGTACTTC.

CDR3 bases: TGTGCCAGCAGCCAAACTAGCGGGAGAGACTCCGGGGAGCTGTTTTTT. Protein: CASSQTSGRDSGELFF. The chain recombines TRBV4-2 with TRBJ2-2; TRBD2 aligns across 11 bases. The CDR3 contains 16 residues. Germline lookup yields CDR1 LGHNA and CDR2 YNFKEQ. Unmatched junction bases numbered 5, after V lost 2 bases and J lost 6 bases.

The CDR3 region has the DNA TGCGCCAGCAGCCAAGATCTGATCGGTTCCTACAATGAGCAGTTCTTC. Translation gives CASSQDLIGSYNEQFF. This chain joins TRBV4-3 and TRBJ2-1, with no clear D. CDR3 length: 16 amino acids. The germline V gene has CDR1 LGHNA and CDR2 YSLEER. Trimming shortened V by 0 bases and J by 1 base, and 10 bases separated the two germline ends.

The J gene is TRBJ1-1, the V gene TRBV2; 7 bases agree with TRBD1. The V segment lost 7 bases and the J segment 10 bases; nucleotides outside the gene matches: 15. Germline CDR1 SNHLY, CDR2 FYNNEI. The CDR3 is 14 amino acids. The CDR3, as DNA: TGTGCCAGCATCCCAGGGAGGGGGCAGGGTTTAGCTTTCTTT. Its translation: CASIPGRGQGLAFF.

The chain couples TRBV10-3 to TRBJ2-1; D is perhaps TRBD2 (6 bases). The CDR3 runs 15 residues. Trimming took off 2 bases at V and 4 bases at J, with 12 bases between the two ends. Germline V CDR1 and CDR2: ENHRY, SYGVKD. The CDR3 DNA follows: TGTGCCATCAGTGAGGAGGGCGGGGATTACAATGAGCAGTTCTTC. Translating it yields CAISEEGGDYNEQFF.

The J gene is TRBJ2-7, the V gene TRBV4-2; 10 nucleotides line up with TRBD1. The CDR3 sequence is 16 residues long. Germline assignment: CDR1 LGHNA and CDR2 YNFKEQ. V was clipped by 0 bases and J by 2 bases; unmatched bases: 4. The CDR3 protein is CASSQDGQGVPYEQYF. CDR3 nucleotide sequence: TGTGCCAGCAGCCAAGACGGACAGGGGGTCCCCTACGAGCAGTACTTC.

The chain couples TRBV7-2 to TRBJ2-6; tentatively, D is TRBD2 (5 bases). This CDR3 comprises 16 residues. Deletions cut 0 bases from V and 0 bases from J, with 6 bases between. From germline, CDR1 is SGHTA and CDR2 FQGNSA. CDR3 residues: CASSLASVSGANVLTF. CDR3 bases: TGTGCCAGCAGCTTAGCTAGCGTCTCTGGGGCCAACGTCCTGACTTTC.

This clonotype was counted a few times. The CDR3 nucleotides are TGTGCCAGCAGCCCATGGGACAGGGGCTCCTACGAGCAGTACTTC. The encoded protein is CASSPWDRGSYEQYF. The rearrangement joins TRBV7-2 to TRBJ2-5, with 10 nucleotides matching TRBD1. The end of the DNA is better explained by TRBJ2-7, so the J call may be wrong. CDR1 is SGHTA, CDR2 FQGNSA, per germline. This CDR3 contains 15 residues.

As to this clonotype: At one end, the junction sequence differs from germline, possibly due to a read error. J is TRBJ2-1 and V is TRBV7-2; the match to TRBD2 covers 7 bases. CDR1 and CDR2 from the germline V gene are SGHTA and FQGNSA. CDR3 length: 15 amino acids. The DNA for the CDR3 is TGTGCCAGCAGCCTACTAGCGTCTGACTACAATAAGCAGTTCTTC. It yields the protein CASSLLASDYNKQFF.

The chain combines TRBV6-1 with TRBJ2-7; D possibly corresponds to TRBD1 (5 bases). The germline CDR1 and CDR2 sequences are MNHNS and SASEGT. V lost 3 bases to trimming and J lost 5 bases, with 11 bases between them. The CDR3 is made up of 13 amino acids. The CDR3: CASSDGALHEQYF. CDR3 coding DNA: TGTGCCAGCAGTGATGGGGCCCTCCACGAGCAGTACTTC.

This chain uses TRBV7-2 with TRBJ2-7; possibly TRBD2 for D (6 bases). The J call is in doubt because the DNA end fits TRBJ2-5 better. Germline assignment: CDR1 SGHTA and CDR2 FQGNSA. CDR3 length: 15 amino acids. DNA of the CDR3: TGTGCCAGCAGCTCAGACGGAATAGCGGAAGAGACCCAGTACTTC. Encoded protein: CASSSDGIAEETQYF.